The present T cell receptor (beta chain) was sequenced within a study of T cells in Graves' hyperthyroidism and ophthalmopathy. Authors of the study amplified TCR beta CDR3 regions from RNA transcripts. In the first-round RT-PCR of the TCR CDR3, the HTBI primer set was used. TCRdb reanalysed the multiplex PCR reads using MiXCR and keeps one entry per CDR3 protein. The data show 240,000 or so distinct CDR3 sequences, around 17% seen once. The CDR3 has 16 amino acids. Germline-derived CDR1 and CDR2 are MDHEN and SYDVKM. Unmatched junction bases numbered 11, after V lost 4 bases and J lost 5 bases. The TCR was taken from a woman younger than 35 with Graves' ophthalmopathy. Sequencing used blood. V and J are TRBV28 and TRBJ2-5, with 9 bases aligning to TRBD1. The CDR3 sequence is CASSSLGTGYRETQYF. The DNA for the CDR3 is TGTGCCAGCAGTTCTCTCGGGACAGGGTATAGGGAGACCCAGTACTTC.